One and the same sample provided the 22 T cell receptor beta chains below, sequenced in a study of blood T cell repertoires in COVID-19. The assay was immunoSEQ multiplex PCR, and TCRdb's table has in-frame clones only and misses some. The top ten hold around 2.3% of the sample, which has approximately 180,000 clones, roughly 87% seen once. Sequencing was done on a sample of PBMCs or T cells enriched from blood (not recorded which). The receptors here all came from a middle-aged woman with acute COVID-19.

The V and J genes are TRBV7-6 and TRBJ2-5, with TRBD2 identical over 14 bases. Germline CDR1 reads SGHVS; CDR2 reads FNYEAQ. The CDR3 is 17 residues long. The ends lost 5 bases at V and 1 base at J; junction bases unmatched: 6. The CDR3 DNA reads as TGTGCCAGCAGCCCAATGACTAGCGGGGGGGCCCAAGAGACCCAGTACTTC. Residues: CASSPMTSGGAQETQYF.

Here the CDR3 DNA reads TGTGCCAGCAACTCGTATGGGGGGAGCACAGATACGCAGTATTTT. It specifies CASNSYGGSTDTQYF. The chain links TRBV28 to TRBJ2-3; the D gene is possibly TRBD2 (6 bases). Per the germline V gene, CDR1 is MDHEN and CDR2 is SYDVKM. V lost 7 bases to trimming and J lost 0 bases, with 14 bases between them. This CDR3 contains 15 residues.

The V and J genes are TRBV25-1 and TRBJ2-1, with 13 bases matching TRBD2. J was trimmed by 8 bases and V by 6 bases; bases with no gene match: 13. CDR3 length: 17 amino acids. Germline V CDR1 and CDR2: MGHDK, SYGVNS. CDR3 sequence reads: CASSPRGPGLAGDEQFF. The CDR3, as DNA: TGTGCCAGCAGCCCCAGGGGGCCAGGACTAGCGGGAGATGAGCAGTTCTTC. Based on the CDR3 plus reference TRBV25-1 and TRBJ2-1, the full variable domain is EADIYQTPRYLVIGTGKKITLECSQTMGHDKMYWYQQDPGMELHLIHYSYGVNSTEKGDLSSESTVSRIRTEHFPLTLESARPSHTSQYLCASSPRGPGLAGDEQFFGPGTRLTVL.

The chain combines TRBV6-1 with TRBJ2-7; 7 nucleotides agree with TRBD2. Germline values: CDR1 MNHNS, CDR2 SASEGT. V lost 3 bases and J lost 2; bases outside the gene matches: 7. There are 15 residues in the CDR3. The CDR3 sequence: CASSEERGITYEQYF. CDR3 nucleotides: TGTGCCAGCAGTGAGGAGCGGGGCATCACCTACGAGCAGTACTTC.

The CDR3 DNA follows: TGTGCCAGCAGCTACCCCCGGCAGGGCGGGGATGAGACCCAGTACTTC. It encodes CASSYPRQGGDETQYF. This chain uses TRBV13 with TRBJ2-5; weak D call: TRBD2 (6 bases). V was trimmed by 4 bases and J by 5 bases, leaving 20 bases between them. Germline assignment: CDR1 PRHDT and CDR2 FYEKMQ (reference sequence). This CDR3 region has 16 residues.

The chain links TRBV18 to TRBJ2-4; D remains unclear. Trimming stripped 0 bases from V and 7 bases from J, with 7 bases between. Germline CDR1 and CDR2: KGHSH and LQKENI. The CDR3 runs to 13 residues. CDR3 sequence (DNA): TGTGCCAGCTCACCACCAGCAAACAACATTCAGTACTTC. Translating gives CASSPPANNIQYF.

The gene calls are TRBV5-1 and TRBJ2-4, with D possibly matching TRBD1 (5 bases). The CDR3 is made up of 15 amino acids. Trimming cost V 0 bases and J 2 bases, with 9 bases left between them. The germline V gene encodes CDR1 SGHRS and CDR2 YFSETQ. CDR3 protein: CASSLVQGTKNIQYF. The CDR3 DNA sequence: TGCGCCAGCAGCTTGGTTCAGGGAACCAAAAACATTCAGTACTTC.

The CDR3 DNA is TGTGCCAGCAGTCTAGGCCGGACAGGGGTCCACGAGCAGTACTTC. As protein: CASSLGRTGVHEQYF. The V gene is TRBV28, the J gene TRBJ2-7; 9 bases agree with TRBD1. Trimming took 5 bases from V and 5 from J; bases not matched to a gene: 10. Germline V gene data show CDR1 as MDHEN and CDR2 as SYDVKM. The CDR3 is 15 residues long.

The CDR3 DNA is TGTGCCAGCAGCTTAGACGGTACGGGAAACATTCAGTACTTC. It translates to CASSLDGTGNIQYF. The V gene is TRBV7-2, the J gene TRBJ2-4; D uncertain. This CDR3 has 14 amino acids. Germline CDR1 is SGHTA and CDR2 is FQGNSA. V was shortened by 1 base and J by 6 bases, with 10 bases between the two germline ends.

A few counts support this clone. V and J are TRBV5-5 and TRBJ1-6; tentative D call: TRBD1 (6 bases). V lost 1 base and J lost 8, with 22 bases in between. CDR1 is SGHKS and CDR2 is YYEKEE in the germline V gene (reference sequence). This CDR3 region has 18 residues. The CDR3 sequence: CASSLLPAGAVGDSPLHF. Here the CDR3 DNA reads TGTGCCAGCAGCTTGTTGCCCGCGGGGGCTGTTGGAGATTCACCCCTCCACTTT.

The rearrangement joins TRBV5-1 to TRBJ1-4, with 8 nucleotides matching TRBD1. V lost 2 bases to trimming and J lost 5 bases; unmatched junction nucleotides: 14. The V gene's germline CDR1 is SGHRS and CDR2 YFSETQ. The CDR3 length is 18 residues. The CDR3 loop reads CASSFRQGPDALNEKLFF. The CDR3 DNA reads TGCGCCAGCAGCTTCCGACAGGGGCCTGACGCCTTAAATGAAAAACTGTTTTTT.

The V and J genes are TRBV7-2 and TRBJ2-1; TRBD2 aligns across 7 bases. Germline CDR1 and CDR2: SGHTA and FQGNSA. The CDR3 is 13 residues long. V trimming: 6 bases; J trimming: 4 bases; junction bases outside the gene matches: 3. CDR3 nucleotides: TGTGCCAGCAGTGCCGGGGGGTACAATGAGCAGTTCTTC. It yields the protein CASSAGGYNEQFF.

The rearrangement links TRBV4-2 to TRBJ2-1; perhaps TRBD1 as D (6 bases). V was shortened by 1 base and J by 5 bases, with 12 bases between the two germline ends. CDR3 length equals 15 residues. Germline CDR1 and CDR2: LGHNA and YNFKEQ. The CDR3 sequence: CASSQVGTQNNEQFF. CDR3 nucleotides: TGTGCCAGCAGCCAAGTGGGGACACAAAACAATGAGCAGTTCTTC.

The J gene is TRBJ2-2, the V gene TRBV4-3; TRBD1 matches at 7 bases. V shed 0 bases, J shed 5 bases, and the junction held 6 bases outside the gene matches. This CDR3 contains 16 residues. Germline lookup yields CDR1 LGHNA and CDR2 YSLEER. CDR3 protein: CASSQERGRGTGELFF. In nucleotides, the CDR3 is TGCGCCAGCAGCCAAGAAAGGGGCAGGGGGACCGGGGAGCTGTTTTTT.

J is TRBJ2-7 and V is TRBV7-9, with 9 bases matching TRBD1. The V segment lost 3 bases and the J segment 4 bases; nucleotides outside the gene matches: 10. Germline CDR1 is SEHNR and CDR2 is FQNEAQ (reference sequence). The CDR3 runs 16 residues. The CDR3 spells CASSLASGTGTYEQYF. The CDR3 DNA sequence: TGTGCCAGCAGCTTGGCCTCCGGGACAGGGACGTACGAGCAGTACTTC.

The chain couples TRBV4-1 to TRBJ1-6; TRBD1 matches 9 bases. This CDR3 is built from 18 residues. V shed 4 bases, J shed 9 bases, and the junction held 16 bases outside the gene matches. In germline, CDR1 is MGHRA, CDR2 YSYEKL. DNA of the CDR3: TGCGCCAGCAGCCTAGATCTCACCGGGACAGGGAGTAGTTCACCCCTCCACTTT. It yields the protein CASSLDLTGTGSSSPLHF.

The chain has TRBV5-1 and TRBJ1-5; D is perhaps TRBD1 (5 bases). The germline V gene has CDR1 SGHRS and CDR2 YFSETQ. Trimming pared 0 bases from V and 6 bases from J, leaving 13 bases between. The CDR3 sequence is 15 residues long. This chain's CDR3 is CASSLAGGLGQPQHF. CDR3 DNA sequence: TGCGCCAGCAGCTTGGCCGGGGGATTGGGTCAGCCCCAGCATTTT.

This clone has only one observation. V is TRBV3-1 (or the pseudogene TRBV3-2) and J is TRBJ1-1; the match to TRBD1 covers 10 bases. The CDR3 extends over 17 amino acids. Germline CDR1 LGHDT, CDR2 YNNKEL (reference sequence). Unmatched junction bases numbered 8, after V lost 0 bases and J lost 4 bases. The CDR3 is CASSQEGRDRGATEAFF. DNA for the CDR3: TGTGCCAGCAGCCAAGAAGGACGGGACAGGGGTGCCACTGAAGCTTTCTTT.

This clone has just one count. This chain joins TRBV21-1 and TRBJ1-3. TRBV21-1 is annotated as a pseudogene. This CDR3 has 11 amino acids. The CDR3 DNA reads TGTGCCAGCAGCAATGAACCTGGAGGCCACTTT. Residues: CASSNEPGGHF.

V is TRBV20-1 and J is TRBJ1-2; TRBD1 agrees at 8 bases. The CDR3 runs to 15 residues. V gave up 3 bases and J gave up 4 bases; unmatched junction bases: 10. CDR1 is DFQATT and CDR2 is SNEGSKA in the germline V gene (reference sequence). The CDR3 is CSASRQGRNIYGYTF. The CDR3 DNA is TGCAGTGCTAGTAGACAGGGGAGGAATATCTATGGCTACACCTTC.

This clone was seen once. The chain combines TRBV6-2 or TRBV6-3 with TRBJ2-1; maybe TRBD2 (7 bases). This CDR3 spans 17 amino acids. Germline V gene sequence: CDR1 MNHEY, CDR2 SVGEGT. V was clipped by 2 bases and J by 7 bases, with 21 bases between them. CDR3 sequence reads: CASSYPRGLAVPNEQFF. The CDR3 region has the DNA TGTGCCAGCAGTTACCCGCGGGGGCTAGCAGTCCCAAATGAGCAGTTCTTC.

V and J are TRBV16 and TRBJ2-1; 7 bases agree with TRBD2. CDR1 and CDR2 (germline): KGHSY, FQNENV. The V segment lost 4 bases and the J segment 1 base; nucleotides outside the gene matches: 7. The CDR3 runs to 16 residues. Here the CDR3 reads CASSLSQGLSYNEQFF. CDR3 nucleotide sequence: TGTGCCAGCAGCCTTTCCCAGGGACTATCCTACAATGAGCAGTTCTTC.